The sequence of this T cell receptor beta chain was determined in a study of blood T cell repertoires in COVID-19 (TCRdb year 2020). With respect to the entire study: The collaborator samples originated in the United States, Italy and Spain and spanned the acute and convalescent phases of COVID-19. The material from the prospective study consisted of cDNA or gDNA derived from T cells, B-cell-depleted T cells, or PBMCs. The dataset comprised deeply sampled blood TCRbeta repertoires from subjects exposed to, actively infected with, or recovered from COVID-19. The repertoires were released in a freely available public database meant as a resource for research on the immune response to SARS-CoV-2. Samples came from the ongoing ImmuneRACE study (first 160 participants) plus 1,254 subjects from 6 global collaborators. Nearly every sample came with metadata listing a de-identified subject ID, COVID-19 status, age in years and sex. Where available, HLA class I and class II types were taken from metadata supplied by the sample provider and were not determined by assay-based typing. The research as a whole found: How much clinical and demographic metadata was included differed by source and by participant, and the metadata was provided uncurated.

The CDR3 sequence holds 18 residues, the cysteine and phenylalanine included. Only CDR3 DNA remains: 54 bases, in frame from the first base. The germline V gene specifies KGHSH as CDR1 and LQKENI as CDR2. Clipping removes 0 bases from V and 0 bases from J, with 9 as the unmatched junction base count. To note about this clone: Its target antigen remains unknown. No much larger clone exists at a distance of one base, and base qualities are not known.

Whole blood was collected in K2EDTA tubes by collaborating institutions according to the institutions' own protocols. For TCRbeta analysis, collaborator samples were shipped as frozen whole blood, as isolated PBMCs, or as DNA extracted from either sample type. The immunoSEQ Assay, a bias-controlled multiplex PCR, was used to amplify TCRbeta CDR3 regions from genomic DNA. Per the source publication's procedure: The number of nucleated cells in each sample was estimated by amplification of reference gene primers within the assay. To quantify the absolute abundance of each unique TCRbeta CDR3 rearrangement, sequence reads were collapsed and filtered. Productive Simpson clonality was computed per sample as the square root of Simpson's diversity index over productive rearrangements. In its TCRdb copy, this immuneACCESS table keeps in-frame sequences only and misses some clones. Where compared with another copy, unresolved V genes explain less than half of these, and the others have no known cause. That table gives V, J and clone size, and the DNA gave D and trimming. The sample table contains under 100,000 clones; only one count was recorded for around four fifths of them. The ten largest make up 3.4% of the sample.

The rearranged chain carries TRBV18 and TRBJ2-7, with 9 bases in between that match TRBD1. This sequence originates from a man aged 50-59 years with acute or convalescent COVID-19. What was sequenced was peripheral blood. The nucleotide sequence is given as TGTGCCAGCTCACCACCCACAGGGGGCGATGAAGACTCCTACGAGCAGTACTTC. This translates into CASSPPTGGDEDSYEQYF.